This TCR beta chain was obtained from a study of beta chain features in type 1 diabetes. Findings and caveats of the study: The question left open here concerned HLA type influencing TCRB rearrangement.

This clone was found a few times. The antigen remains undetermined. Deletions cut 4 bases from V and 5 bases from J, with 11 bases between. Per germline, CDR1 SQVTM and CDR2 ANQGSEA. The length of the CDR3 is 13 residues. Every bit of the isolated RNA underwent reverse transcription, so sequencing read expressed TCRB transcripts. Clones were read by immunoSEQ multiplex PCR, and TCRdb kept only the in-frame ones, dropping some. The sample holds roughly 400,000 clones, approximately 15% seen once. CD4+ naive, central memory, regulatory and stem cell-like memory subsets were isolated by sorting on CD45RO/CCR7/CD25/CD127/CD95/CD27.

The sample comprised naive CD4+ T cells from blood. The rearrangement uses TRBV29-1 and TRBJ1-4, with D perhaps TRBD1 (6 bases). The source is a young man in good health. CDR3 sequence: CSVVGRGNEKLFF. Written as DNA, the CDR3 is TGCAGCGTTGTAGGGAGGGGGAATGAAAAACTGTTTTTT.